This section outlines one T cell receptor (beta chain) sequence together with its context. Its antigen is currently not known. One base away lies a much larger clone, so this may be a sequencing read error. This likely comes from a read error, as the CDR3 has no conserved phenylalanine or tryptophan at its end. Sequencing was performed on an Illumina HiSeq 2000. TCR beta chain libraries were generated through multiplex PCR amplification. The amplified TCR beta chain products were analyzed by high-throughput sequencing. TCRdb reanalyzed the raw reads on its own, using fastp at Q25 for trimming and MiXCR for clone calling, and kept in-frame beta chains. Merged by CDR3 protein, the rows form single entries marked with the most common genes and DNA. The sample includes 170,000 or so distinct CDR3 sequences, with about 30% observed a single time. About 3.9% of the sample is taken by the ten largest. Lymph node samples came from the axillary draining lymph nodes of breast cancer patients.

The sample comes from a study of breast tumors, draining lymph nodes, adjacent tissues (dated by TCRdb to 2015 to 2016). Describing the broader study: In breast cancer patients, the study compared the TCR beta repertoires of tumor, adjacent nontumor tissue and axillary lymph nodes. The study was designed to assess the relationships and possible T-cell exchange between tumor, surrounding tissue and draining lymph node repertoires in human breast cancer. General findings and caveats noted by the study authors: The data were considered consistent with most tumor T cells being derived from the lymph node and subsequently expanding within tumor tissue. The conclusion that tumor T cells originate in lymph nodes was framed as consistent with a hypothesis rather than directly demonstrated. Tumor and nontumor tissue repertoires were found to be significantly more similar in luminal-like than in basal-like breast cancer. Tumor T-cell repertoires showed less diversity than lymph node repertoires and more diversity than nontumor tissue repertoires, and tumor T-cell repertoires showed preferential V and J gene usage.

At the junction V is shortened by 1 base and J by 7 bases, with 11 bases in between. The CDR3 length is 12 residues, termini included. The CDR3 DNA has 36 bases and is translated from base 1. From the germline V gene, CDR1 is SQVTM and CDR2 is ANQGSEA. Sequencing input: axillary lymph node tissue. The source of this sequence is a female donor with breast cancer. Some clones in this sample may be carry-over from other donors' samples. Recombination connected TRBV29-1 to TRBJ2-7; TRBD1 is a possible D gene, resting on 5 matching bases. The sequence in DNA is TGCAGCGTTGAAGTGAAGGGGCGGGAGCAGTACCTC. Its protein product is CSVEVKGREQYL.